This section outlines one T cell receptor beta chain sequence together with its context. Its antigen has not been determined. Within one base of it there is no much larger clone, and no base qualities were kept. This specimen comes from a study of shared clonotypes between healthy human individuals (dated by TCRdb to 2019 to 2021). Regarding the study in general: Two women and a few men aged 18 to 49 years were included in the cohort. Between about 0.9 and 9 billion PBMCs per donor were obtained by leukapheresis. Per donor, three plates each were used for CD4 naive and CD4 memory, two for CD8 naive, and one for CD8 memory. The study deeply sequenced blood TCR repertoires of about 5 healthy adults to estimate repertoire size and the extent of clonotype sharing between individuals. Libraries were prepared and TCR repertoires were sequenced by different laboratories using diverse techniques, in order to increase sequencing depth and limit assay-specific biases. The paper's findings and limits, for the study overall: Sharing across a handful of donors was observed for about 4.8% of naive CD4, 3% to 3.5% of naive CD8, about 2.5% of memory CD4, and about 0.39% of memory CD8 clonotypes. Sampling was restricted to blood, and TCR repertoires in tissue are likely to differ from TCR repertoires in blood. Compared with non-shared clonotypes, clonotypes shared by all four sorted-subset donors had higher generation probabilities. Naive subsets generally had larger estimated clonotype richness than memory subsets. The genetic and exposure-history diversity represented was limited by the small number of donors. Pairwise subsampling indicated that sequencing depth was expected to affect the degree of clonotype sharing among donors. Incomplete sequencing was indicated by rarefaction of sorted-subset datasets, despite the large sequencing depth.

CDR1 SGHRS and CDR2 YFSETQ are derived from the germline V gene. V is cut back by 1 base and J by 6 bases, with 7 bases in the junction unmatched. Spanning cysteine to phenylalanine, the CDR3 consists of 15 amino acids. Only the CDR3 DNA is retained, 45 bases long and in frame from the first base. TCR CDR3 regions were amplified from genomic DNA by multiplex PCR using the deep immunoSEQ assay. Genomic DNA extracted from each cell subset was distributed evenly over all wells of several immunoSEQ 96-well plates, and each plate served as one replicate. For sorted subsets, about 0.2 ug genomic DNA, equal to about 30,000 T cell genomes, was loaded into each replicate PCR. Purified libraries were measured with a Qubit 3.0 fluorometer, size-checked on a Bioanalyzer 2100, and measured again with the KAPA Library Quantification kit. Every immunoSEQ 96-well plate was sequenced on a separate single-read 150-cycle Illumina NextSeq 550 flow cell. From the authors' description of their analysis: Because the immunoSEQ output held only junctional sequences and lacked quality scores, the filtering could not match the filtering applied to full-length reads. Sequences were annotated with PyIR, a Python wrapper for IgBLAST v1.9, and V/J genes and CDR3 were assigned using IMGT germline references. Any read was removed if the V/J assignment was weak (E-value above 1e-6), the CDR3 was missing, or the read contained stop codons, out-of-frame junctions, or ambiguous translated residues. V3J clonotypes were defined as sequences sharing the same inferred V gene, J gene, and CDR3 amino acid sequence. To compute the percentage overlap between repertoires, the number of shared unique clonotypes was divided by the size of the smaller repertoire. Three approaches were used to assess repertoire richness: RTK rarefaction, the Chao1 estimator, and Recon v2.1 estimates of unobserved clonotypes. OLGA was used to compute generation probabilities for all TCRbeta clonotypes that the gDNA method yielded from four donors. Imported from immuneACCESS, the table was reduced by TCRdb to in-frame sequences with V and J called. These copies leave out some clones; in studies compared against another copy, an unresolved V gene accounts for under half, and the cause of the remainder is not known. V and J calls and clone size come straight from that table; D and trimming were deduced from the DNA. The sample data list some 2,500,000 clones, and 90% to 95% of these were observed just once. The top ten hold about 0.34% of the sample.

The donors were healthy, HIV-negative adults with no recently reported acute infections or vaccinations. All donors were Caucasian adults living in Nashville, Tennessee, USA. Magnetic negative selection was used to enrich CD4+ T cells, after which naive cells were positively selected on CD45RA and the negative fraction became the memory subset. After blood collection by leukapheresis, PBMCs were isolated using Ficoll-Histopaque density gradient centrifugation and then cryopreserved in the vapor phase of liquid nitrogen. Purity and quantity of every magnetically sorted T cell population were checked by analytical flow cytometry. Genomic DNA was isolated from every sorted fraction and measured by UV absorbance on a Nanodrop 2000c.

The receptor comes from a man aged 18 to 35 in good health. Some clones in this sample may be carry-over from other donors' samples. Sequences were obtained from naive CD4+ T cells from PBMCs. Sample cell subset or site, as interpreted from the label and publication: CD45RA+ positively selected. Recombination joined TRBV5-1 with TRBJ2-1; 7 central bases correspond to TRBD2. The bases read TGCGCCAGCAGCTTGTTGTTTCGCGGGAGCAATGAGCAGTTCTTC. It codes for CASSLLFRGSNEQFF.